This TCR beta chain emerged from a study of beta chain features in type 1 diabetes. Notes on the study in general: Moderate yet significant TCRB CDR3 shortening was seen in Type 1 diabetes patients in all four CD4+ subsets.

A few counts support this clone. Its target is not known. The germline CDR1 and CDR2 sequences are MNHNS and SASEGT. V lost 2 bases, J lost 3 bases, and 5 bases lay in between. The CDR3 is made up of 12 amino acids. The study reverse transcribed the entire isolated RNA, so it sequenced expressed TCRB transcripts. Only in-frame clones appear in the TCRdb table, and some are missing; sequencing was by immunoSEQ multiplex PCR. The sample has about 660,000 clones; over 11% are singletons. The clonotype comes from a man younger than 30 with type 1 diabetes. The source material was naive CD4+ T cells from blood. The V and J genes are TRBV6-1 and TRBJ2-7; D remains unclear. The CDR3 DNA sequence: TGTGCCAGCAGTGAACAGAACTACGAGCAGTACTTC. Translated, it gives CASSEQNYEQYF.